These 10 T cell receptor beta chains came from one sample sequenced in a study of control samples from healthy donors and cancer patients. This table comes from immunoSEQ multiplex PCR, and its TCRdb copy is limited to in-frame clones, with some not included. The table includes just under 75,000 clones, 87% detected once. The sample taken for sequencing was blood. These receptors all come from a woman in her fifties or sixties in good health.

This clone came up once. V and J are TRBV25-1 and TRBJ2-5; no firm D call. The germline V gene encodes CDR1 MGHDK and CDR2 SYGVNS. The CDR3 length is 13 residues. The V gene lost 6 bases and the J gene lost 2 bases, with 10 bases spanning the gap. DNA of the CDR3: TGTGCCAGCAGGGGTCCCTTACAAGAGACCCAGTACTTC. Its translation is CASRGPLQETQYF.

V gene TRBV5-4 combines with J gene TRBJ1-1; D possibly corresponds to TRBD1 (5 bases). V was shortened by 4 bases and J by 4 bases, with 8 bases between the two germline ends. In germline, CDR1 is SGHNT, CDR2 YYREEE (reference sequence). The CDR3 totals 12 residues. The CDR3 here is CASSPRGTEAFF. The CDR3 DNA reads TGTGCCAGCAGCCCGAGGGGCACTGAAGCTTTCTTT.

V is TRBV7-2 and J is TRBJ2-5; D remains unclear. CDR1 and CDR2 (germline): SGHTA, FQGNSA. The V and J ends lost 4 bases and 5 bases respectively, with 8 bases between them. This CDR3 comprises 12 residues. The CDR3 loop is CASSYLAETQYF. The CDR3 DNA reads TGTGCCAGCAGCTATTTGGCGGAGACCCAGTACTTC.

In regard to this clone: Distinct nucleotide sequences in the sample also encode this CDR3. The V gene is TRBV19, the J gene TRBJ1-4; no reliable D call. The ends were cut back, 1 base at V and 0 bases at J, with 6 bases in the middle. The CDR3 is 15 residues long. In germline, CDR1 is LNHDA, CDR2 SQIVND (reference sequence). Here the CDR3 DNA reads TGTGCCAGTAGTATAGGCGGGACAACTAATGAAAAACTGTTTTTT. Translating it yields CASSIGGTTNEKLFF.

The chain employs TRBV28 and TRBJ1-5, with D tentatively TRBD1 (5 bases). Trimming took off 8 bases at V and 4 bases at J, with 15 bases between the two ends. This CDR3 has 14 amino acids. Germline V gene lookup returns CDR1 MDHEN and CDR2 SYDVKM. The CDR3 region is CASRGGNLNQPQHF. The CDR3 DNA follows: TGTGCCAGCCGCGGGGGGAACCTGAATCAGCCCCAGCATTTT.

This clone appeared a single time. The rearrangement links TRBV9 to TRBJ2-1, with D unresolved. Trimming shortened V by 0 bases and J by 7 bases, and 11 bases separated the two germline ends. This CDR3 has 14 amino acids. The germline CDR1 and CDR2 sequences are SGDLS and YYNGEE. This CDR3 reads CASSVVSGTNEQFF. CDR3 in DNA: TGTGCCAGCAGCGTAGTCTCAGGAACGAATGAGCAGTTCTTC.

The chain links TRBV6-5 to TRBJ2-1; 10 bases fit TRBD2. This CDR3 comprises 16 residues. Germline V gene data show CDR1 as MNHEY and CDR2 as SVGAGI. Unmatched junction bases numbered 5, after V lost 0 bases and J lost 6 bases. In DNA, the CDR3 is TGTGCCAGCAGTTACTCGACGGCTAGCGGGAGCAATGAGCAGTTCTTC. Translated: CASSYSTASGSNEQFF.

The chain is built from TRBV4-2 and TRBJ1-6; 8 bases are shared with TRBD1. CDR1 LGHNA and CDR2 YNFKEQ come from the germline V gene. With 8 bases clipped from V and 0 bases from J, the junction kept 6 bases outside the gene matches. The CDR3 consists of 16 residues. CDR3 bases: TGTGCCAGCCAGGACAGGGCGGTCTCCTATAATTCACCCCTCCACTTT. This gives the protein CASQDRAVSYNSPLHF.

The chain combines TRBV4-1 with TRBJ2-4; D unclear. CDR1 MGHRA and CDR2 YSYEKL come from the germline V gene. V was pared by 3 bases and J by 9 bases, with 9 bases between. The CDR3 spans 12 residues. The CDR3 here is CASSQALGIQYF. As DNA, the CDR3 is TGCGCCAGCAGCCAGGCCCTTGGCATTCAGTACTTC.

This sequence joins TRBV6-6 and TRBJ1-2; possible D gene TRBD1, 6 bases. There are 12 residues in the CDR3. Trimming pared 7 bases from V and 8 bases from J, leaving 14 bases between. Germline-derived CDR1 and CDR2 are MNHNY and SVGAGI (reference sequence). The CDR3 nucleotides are TGTGCCAGCAATAAACAGGGCTTCGGCTACACCTTC. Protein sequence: CASNKQGFGYTF.